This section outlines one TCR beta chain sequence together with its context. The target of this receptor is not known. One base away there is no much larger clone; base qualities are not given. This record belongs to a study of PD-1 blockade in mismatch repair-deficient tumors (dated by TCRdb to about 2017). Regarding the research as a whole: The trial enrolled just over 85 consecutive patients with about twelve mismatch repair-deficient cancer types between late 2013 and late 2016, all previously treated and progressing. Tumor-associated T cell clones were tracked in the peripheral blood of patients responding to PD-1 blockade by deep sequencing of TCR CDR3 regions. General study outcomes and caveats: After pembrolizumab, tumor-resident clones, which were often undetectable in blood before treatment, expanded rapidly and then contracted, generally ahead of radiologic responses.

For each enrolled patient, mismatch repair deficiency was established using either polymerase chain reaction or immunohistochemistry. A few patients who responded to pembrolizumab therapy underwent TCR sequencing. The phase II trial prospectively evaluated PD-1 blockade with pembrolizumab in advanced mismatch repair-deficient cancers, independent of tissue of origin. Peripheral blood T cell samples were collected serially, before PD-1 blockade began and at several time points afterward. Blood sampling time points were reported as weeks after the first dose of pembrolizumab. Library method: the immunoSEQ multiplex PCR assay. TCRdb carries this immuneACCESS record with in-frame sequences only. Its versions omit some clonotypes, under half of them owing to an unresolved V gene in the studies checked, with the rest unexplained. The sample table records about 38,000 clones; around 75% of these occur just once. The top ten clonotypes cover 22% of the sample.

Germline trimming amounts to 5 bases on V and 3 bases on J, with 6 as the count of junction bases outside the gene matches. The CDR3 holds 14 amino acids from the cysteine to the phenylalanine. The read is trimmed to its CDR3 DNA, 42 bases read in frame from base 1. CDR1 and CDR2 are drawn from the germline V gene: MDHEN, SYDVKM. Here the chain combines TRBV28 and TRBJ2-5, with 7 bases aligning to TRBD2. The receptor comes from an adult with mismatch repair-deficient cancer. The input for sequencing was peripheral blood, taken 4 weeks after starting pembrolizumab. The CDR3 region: CASSLFTSEETQYF. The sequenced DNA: TGTGCCAGCAGTCTCTTCACTAGCGAAGAGACCCAGTACTTC.